The sequence of this T cell receptor beta chain was determined in a study of cytomegalovirus exposure and HLA in healthy donors. Germline-derived CDR1 and CDR2 are SGHVS and FQNEAQ. Trimming cost V 4 bases and J 6 bases, with 16 bases left between them. The CDR3 is made up of 14 amino acids. Study-wide results and caveats: HLA alleles showed associations with around 15,000 TCR beta sequences in a later analysis, at a 0.05 false discovery rate.

This PCR relied on a set of 60 Vbeta primers and 13 Jbeta primers. Repertoires were generated with immunoSEQ multiplex PCR, while TCRdb's copy carries only in-frame clones and drops some. The sample includes more than 140,000 clones, about three fifths of them seen just once. As for this clone: Its antigen is unknown.

This TCR derives from a woman aged 25-40 years in good health and CMV-seropositive. The sequenced sample consisted of PBMCs. The V and J genes are TRBV7-8 and TRBJ2-7; D perhaps matches TRBD2 (6 bases). CDR3 nucleotide sequence: TGTGCCAGCAGCTCCATAGGGATGGGGGGCGAGCAGTACTTC. Translation gives CASSSIGMGGEQYF.